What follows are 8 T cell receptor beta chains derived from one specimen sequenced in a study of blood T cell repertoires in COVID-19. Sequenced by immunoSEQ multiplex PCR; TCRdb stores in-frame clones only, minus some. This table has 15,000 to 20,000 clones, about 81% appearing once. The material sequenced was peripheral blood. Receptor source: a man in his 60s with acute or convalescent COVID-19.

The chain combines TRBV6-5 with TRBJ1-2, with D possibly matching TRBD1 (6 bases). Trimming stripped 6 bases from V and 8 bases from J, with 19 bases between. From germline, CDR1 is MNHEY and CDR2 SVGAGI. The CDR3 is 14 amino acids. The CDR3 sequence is CASSETGTGRGYTF. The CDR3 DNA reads TGTGCCAGCAGCGAGACAGGTACCGGGCGAGGCTACACCTTC.

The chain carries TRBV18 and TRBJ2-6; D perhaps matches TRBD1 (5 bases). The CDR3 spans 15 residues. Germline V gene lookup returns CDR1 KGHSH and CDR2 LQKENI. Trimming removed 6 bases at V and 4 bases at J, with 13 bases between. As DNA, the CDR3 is TGTGCCAGCTCCCGACAGCGCGCCGGGGCCAACGTCCTGACTTTC. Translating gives CASSRQRAGANVLTF.

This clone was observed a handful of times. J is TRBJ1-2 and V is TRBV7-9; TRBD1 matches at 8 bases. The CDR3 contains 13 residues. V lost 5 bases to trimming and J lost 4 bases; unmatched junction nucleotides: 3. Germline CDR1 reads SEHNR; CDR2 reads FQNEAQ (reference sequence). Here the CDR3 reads CASSIGTGYGYTF. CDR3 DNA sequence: TGTGCCAGCAGCATCGGGACAGGCTATGGCTACACCTTC.

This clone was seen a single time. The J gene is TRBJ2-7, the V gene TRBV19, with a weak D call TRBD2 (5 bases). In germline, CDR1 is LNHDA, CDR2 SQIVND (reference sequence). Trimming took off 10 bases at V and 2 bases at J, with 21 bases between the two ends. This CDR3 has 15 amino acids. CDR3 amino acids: CATTLSGLKPYEQYF. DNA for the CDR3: TGTGCCACAACCCTATCCGGACTGAAGCCCTACGAGCAGTACTTC.

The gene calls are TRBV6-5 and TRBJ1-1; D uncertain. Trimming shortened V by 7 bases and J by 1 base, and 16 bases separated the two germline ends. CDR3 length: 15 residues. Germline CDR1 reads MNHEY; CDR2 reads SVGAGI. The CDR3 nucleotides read TGTGCCAGCAATCCAGGAGGGAATAGGAACACTGAAGCTTTCTTT. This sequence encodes CASNPGGNRNTEAFF.

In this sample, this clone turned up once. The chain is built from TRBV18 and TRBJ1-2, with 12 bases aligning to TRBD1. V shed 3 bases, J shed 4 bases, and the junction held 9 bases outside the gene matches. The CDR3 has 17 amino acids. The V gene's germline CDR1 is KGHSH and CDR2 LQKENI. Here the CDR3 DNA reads TGTGCCAGCTCACCCTCAAATCCGGGACAGGGGGCCTATGGCTACACCTTC. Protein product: CASSPSNPGQGAYGYTF.

The CDR3 loop is CASSPWTGRVSGNTIYF. CDR3 in DNA: TGTGCCAGCAGCCCATGGACAGGGAGGGTCTCTGGAAACACCATATATTTT. J is TRBJ1-3 and V is TRBV14; 8 positions agree with TRBD1. CDR1 is SGHDN, CDR2 FVKESK, per germline. Trimming at V came to 4 bases and at J to 0 bases, leaving 8 bases not matched to a gene. The CDR3 extends over 17 amino acids.

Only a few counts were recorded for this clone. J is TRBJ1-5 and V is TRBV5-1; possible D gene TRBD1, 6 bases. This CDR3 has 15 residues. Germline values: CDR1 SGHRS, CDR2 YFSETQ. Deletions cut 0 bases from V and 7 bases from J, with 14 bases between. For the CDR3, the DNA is TGCGCCAGCAGCTTGGACTGGGGGCCGGGCCAGCCCCAGCATTTT. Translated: CASSLDWGPGQPQHF.